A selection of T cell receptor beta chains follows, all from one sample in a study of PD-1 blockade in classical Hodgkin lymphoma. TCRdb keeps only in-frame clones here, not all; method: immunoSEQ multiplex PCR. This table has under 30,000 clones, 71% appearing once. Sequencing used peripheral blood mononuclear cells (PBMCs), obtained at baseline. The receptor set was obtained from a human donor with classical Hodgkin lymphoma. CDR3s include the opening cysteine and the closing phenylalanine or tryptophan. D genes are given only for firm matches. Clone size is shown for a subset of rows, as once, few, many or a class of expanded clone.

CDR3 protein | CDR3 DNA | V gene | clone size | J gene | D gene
CASRPSGANVLTF | TGTGCCAGCAGACCCTCTGGGGCCAACGTCCTGACTTTC | TRBV27 | . | TRBJ2-6 | .
CASSGWTGQETQYF | TGTGCCAGCAGTGGGTGGACAGGGCAAGAGACCCAGTACTTC | TRBV25-1 | . | TRBJ2-5 | TRBD1
CAIRSREETQYF | TGTGCCATTAGGTCCAGGGAAGAGACCCAGTACTTC | TRBV6-5 | . | TRBJ2-5 | .
CASSRRTGTKTDTQYF | TGTGCCAGCAGCCGAAGGACAGGGACTAAAACAGATACGCAGTATTTT | TRBV7-2 | . | TRBJ2-3 | .
CASSQEGMNTEAFF | TGTGCCAGCAGCCAAGAAGGGATGAACACTGAAGCTTTCTTT | TRBV4-2 | once | TRBJ1-1 | .
CASSMSGTLQETQYF | TGTGCCAGTAGTATGTCCGGGACACTACAAGAGACCCAGTACTTC | TRBV19 | few | TRBJ2-5 | .
CASSLNQRGFITDTQYF | TGTGCCAGCAGCTTAAACCAAAGGGGGTTTATCACAGATACGCAGTATTTT | TRBV11-2 | . | TRBJ2-3 | .
CARSRRGGGTDTQYF | TGTGCCAGAAGCCGTCGGGGCGGGGGCACAGATACGCAGTATTTT | TRBV5-3 | . | TRBJ2-3 | .
CASILRGGDEQYF | TGTGCCAGCATCCTACGGGGAGGCGACGAGCAGTACTTC | TRBV6-1 | once | TRBJ2-7 | .
CASSFLGVPGNHTF | TGTGCCAGCAGTTTTCTAGGGGTTCCTGGAAATCACACCTTC | TRBV28 | . | TRBJ1-2 | .
CASSVSTGGVGELFF | TGTGCCAGCAGCGTATCGACCGGGGGCGTCGGGGAGCTGTTTTTT | TRBV9 | few | TRBJ2-2 | .
CASSLAEDNEQFF | TGTGCCAGCAGCTTGGCCGAAGATAATGAGCAGTTCTTC | TRBV5-4 | . | TRBJ2-1 | .
CASSLDFRADTEAFF | TGTGCCAGCAGCTTAGATTTCAGGGCAGACACTGAAGCTTTCTTT | TRBV7-2 | . | TRBJ1-1 | .
CASNQGLNTEAFF | TGTGCCAGTAATCAGGGGTTGAACACTGAAGCTTTCTTT | TRBV19 | . | TRBJ1-1 | .
CASSLAGTDANYGYTF | TGTGCCAGCAGCTTGGCGGGGACAGACGCTAACTATGGCTACACCTTC | TRBV5-6 | . | TRBJ1-2 | TRBD1
CASRWSGDLGNQPQHF | TGTGCCAGCAGATGGTCAGGGGACTTAGGCAATCAGCCCCAGCATTTT | TRBV6-6 | . | TRBJ1-5 | .
CASSYGGDRGPLHF | TGTGCCAGCAGTTACGGTGGGGACAGGGGACCCCTCCACTTT | TRBV6-5 | . | TRBJ1-6 | TRBD1
CASSREDEKLFF | TGTGCCAGCAGCCGGGAGGATGAAAAACTGTTTTTT | TRBV7-2 | . | TRBJ1-4 | .
CASRSGNTIYF | TGCGCCAGCAGGTCTGGAAACACCATATATTTT | TRBV4-3 | . | TRBJ1-3 | .
CASSEYRRRKGNSPLHF | TGCGCCAGCAGTGAGTATAGGCGTCGGAAAGGAAATTCACCCCTCCACTTT | TRBV10-2 | . | TRBJ1-6 | .
CASSLFLTDTQYF | TGTGCCAGCAGCTTATTCCTGACAGATACGCAGTATTTT | TRBV5-6 | . | TRBJ2-3 | .
CASSYGTSGEQYF | TGTGCCAGCAGTTACGGCACCTCCGGCGAGCAGTACTTC | TRBV6-5 | . | TRBJ2-7 | .
CASSLDGTVKETQYF | TGCGCCAGCAGCTTGGACGGGACAGTGAAAGAGACCCAGTACTTC | TRBV5-1 | . | TRBJ2-5 | TRBD1
CATSRDYGDRIGNTIYF | TGTGCCACCAGCAGAGATTACGGTGACAGAATAGGAAACACCATATATTTT | TRBV15 | . | TRBJ1-3 | .
CAQDRVNSPLHF | TGTGCCCAAGATAGGGTCAATTCACCCCTCCACTTT | TRBV2 | . | TRBJ1-6 | .
CASRPGTDHSYNEQFF | TGTGCCAGCAGACCCGGGACCGACCACTCCTACAATGAGCAGTTCTTC | TRBV5-4 | . | TRBJ2-1 | .
CASSLSGAYGYTF | TGTGCCAGCAGCTTATCAGGGGCCTATGGCTACACCTTC | TRBV7-2 | . | TRBJ1-2 | .
CASSLHQGARNQPQHF | TGTGCCAGCAGTTTACACCAGGGGGCAAGGAATCAGCCCCAGCATTTT | TRBV28 | medium-sized | TRBJ1-5 | TRBD1
CASSFRNRGSPLHF | TGTGCCAGCAGTTTCCGTAATCGGGGTTCACCCCTCCACTTT | TRBV27 | few | TRBJ1-6 | .
CASSSRQGAGELFF | TGTGCCAGCAGCTCACGACAGGGGGCCGGGGAGCTGTTTTTT | TRBV7-9 | few | TRBJ2-2 | TRBD1
CASSLEPSGTGVGYTF | TGCGCCAGCAGCTTGGAGCCCTCAGGGACAGGGGTCGGCTACACCTTC | TRBV5-1 | once | TRBJ1-2 | TRBD1
CAISPGLSYEQYF | TGTGCCATCAGTCCGGGACTCTCCTACGAGCAGTACTTC | TRBV10-3 | few | TRBJ2-7 | .
CASSDAGASTDTQYF | TGTGCCAGCAGTGACGCAGGGGCCTCCACAGATACGCAGTATTTT | TRBV6-1 | . | TRBJ2-3 | .
CASSRAGGSTDTQYF | TGTGCCAGCAGCCGCGCGGGGGGGAGCACAGATACGCAGTATTTT | TRBV5-4 | few | TRBJ2-3 | TRBD2
CASSLGGTGAFF | TGTGCCAGCAGCTTGGGGGGGACCGGAGCTTTCTTT | TRBV5-6 | . | TRBJ1-1 | .
CASSYRDSNSPLHF | TGTGCCAGCAGTTACCGGGACAGCAATTCACCCCTCCACTTT | TRBV6-5 | medium-sized | TRBJ1-6 | TRBD1
CASSFRGAGGPNIQYF | TGTGCCAGCAGCTTCAGGGGAGCGGGAGGGCCGAACATTCAGTACTTC | TRBV5-6 | medium-sized | TRBJ2-4 | TRBD2
CASSGLGMGYF | TGTGCCAGCAGCGGGCTAGGGATGGGGTACTTC | TRBV9 | . | TRBJ2-4 | .
CASNLLGALSTDTQYF | TGTGCCAGCAACCTGCTCGGGGCGCTGAGCACAGATACGCAGTATTTT | TRBV5-4 | . | TRBJ2-3 | .
CASSLKAPRGPSEAFF | TGTGCCAGCAGCTTAAAGGCCCCCAGGGGGCCGTCTGAAGCTTTCTTT | TRBV7-9 | . | TRBJ1-1 | TRBD1
CASSLAGTSGRRGHEQYF | TGTGCCAGCAGCTTAGCTGGGACTAGCGGGAGAAGGGGTCACGAGCAGTACTTC | TRBV7-2 | . | TRBJ2-7 | TRBD2
CASRARTGSTYEQYF | TGTGCCAGCAGGGCCCGGACAGGGTCCACCTACGAGCAGTACTTC | TRBV28 | . | TRBJ2-7 | TRBD1